This T cell receptor beta chain was identified during a study of cytomegalovirus exposure and HLA in healthy donors. The study, taken as a whole, reports: It was reportedly the case that the classifier diagnosed cytomegalovirus status with high specificity and sensitivity. In vitro checks showed that a few CMV-associated chains really do target CMV antigens. That first-cohort TCR clusters tended to co-occur in the roughly 130 validation repertoires was found in a later analysis.

The donors formed part of the approximately 120-subject validation cohort, distinct from the roughly 640-subject first cohort. As concerns this clone: No antigen is known for it.

J lost 3 bases, V lost 6 bases, and 2 bases had no gene match. Germline V gives CDR1 MNHNY, CDR2 SVGAGI (reference sequence). The CDR3 covers 14 residues. Some clones are missing from TCRdb's copy, which holds only in-frame ones; the method was immunoSEQ multiplex PCR. This sample has some 100,000 clones, with about 83% found just once. The TCR originated in a man aged 18 to 29 in good health and CMV-seronegative. The sample taken for sequencing was PBMCs. The chain has TRBV6-6 and TRBJ2-7; TRBD2 matches 13 bases. CDR3 residues: CASRRTSGSYEQYF. The CDR3 DNA follows: TGTGCCAGCAGAAGGACTAGCGGGAGCTACGAGCAGTACTTC.